This T cell receptor (beta chain) came from a study of cytotoxic CD8 clonotypes in ibrutinib-treated CLL. The study, taken as a whole, reports: Public clonotypes were uncommon and contracted or stayed stable on treatment. Different sampling times were used for sustained-remission and progressing patients. At the start, clonality exceeded age-matched healthy donors and followed circulating CD8+ T-cell counts.

Comments on this clone: Its antigen is unidentified.

CDR1 is SGHAT and CDR2 is FQNNGV in the germline V gene. This CDR3 has 15 residues. V lost 5 bases and J lost 1, with 14 bases in between. Sequencing was designed to attain a depth spanning 1 in 200,000 to 1 in 1 million T cells. Repertoires were generated with immunoSEQ multiplex PCR, while TCRdb's copy carries only in-frame clones and drops some. The table records approximately 23,000 clones, about 68% of them present only once. The sequence derives from a human donor with chronic lymphocytic leukemia. The chain uses TRBV11-2 and TRBJ2-5, with D uncertain. The sample here was PBMCs, taken before ibrutinib treatment. The CDR3 DNA reads TGTGCCAGCAGCACATTAAAGGGCCCCCAAGAGACCCAGTACTTC. Translated: CASSTLKGPQETQYF.